Sequencing of this T cell receptor (beta chain) was carried out in a study of beta chain features in type 1 diabetes. The entirety of the isolated RNA underwent reverse transcription, so expressed TCRB transcripts were sequenced. Produced via immunoSEQ multiplex PCR; TCRdb's table is partial and in-frame only. Of around 430,000 clones listed, roughly 30% are singletons. Findings and caveats of the study: The question left open here concerned HLA type influencing TCRB rearrangement. The naive, central memory and Treg TCRB repertoires showed an apparent similarity that was greater among patients than among healthy donors.

Trimming pared 3 bases from V and 2 bases from J, leaving 8 bases between. The CDR3 consists of 13 residues. Per germline, CDR1 ENHRY and CDR2 SYGVKD. A heparinised blood draw that averaged about 110 mL was obtained once from each donor. Concerning this clone: What it binds is not known.

This sequence joins TRBV10-3 and TRBJ2-7; D gene ambiguous. This TCR was sampled from a man aged 18-30 years in good health. The sequencing sample was made of naive CD4+ T cells from blood. Written as DNA, the CDR3 is TGTGCCATCAGTGATTCGGAGCCCTACGAGCAGTACTTC. Protein product: CAISDSEPYEQYF.